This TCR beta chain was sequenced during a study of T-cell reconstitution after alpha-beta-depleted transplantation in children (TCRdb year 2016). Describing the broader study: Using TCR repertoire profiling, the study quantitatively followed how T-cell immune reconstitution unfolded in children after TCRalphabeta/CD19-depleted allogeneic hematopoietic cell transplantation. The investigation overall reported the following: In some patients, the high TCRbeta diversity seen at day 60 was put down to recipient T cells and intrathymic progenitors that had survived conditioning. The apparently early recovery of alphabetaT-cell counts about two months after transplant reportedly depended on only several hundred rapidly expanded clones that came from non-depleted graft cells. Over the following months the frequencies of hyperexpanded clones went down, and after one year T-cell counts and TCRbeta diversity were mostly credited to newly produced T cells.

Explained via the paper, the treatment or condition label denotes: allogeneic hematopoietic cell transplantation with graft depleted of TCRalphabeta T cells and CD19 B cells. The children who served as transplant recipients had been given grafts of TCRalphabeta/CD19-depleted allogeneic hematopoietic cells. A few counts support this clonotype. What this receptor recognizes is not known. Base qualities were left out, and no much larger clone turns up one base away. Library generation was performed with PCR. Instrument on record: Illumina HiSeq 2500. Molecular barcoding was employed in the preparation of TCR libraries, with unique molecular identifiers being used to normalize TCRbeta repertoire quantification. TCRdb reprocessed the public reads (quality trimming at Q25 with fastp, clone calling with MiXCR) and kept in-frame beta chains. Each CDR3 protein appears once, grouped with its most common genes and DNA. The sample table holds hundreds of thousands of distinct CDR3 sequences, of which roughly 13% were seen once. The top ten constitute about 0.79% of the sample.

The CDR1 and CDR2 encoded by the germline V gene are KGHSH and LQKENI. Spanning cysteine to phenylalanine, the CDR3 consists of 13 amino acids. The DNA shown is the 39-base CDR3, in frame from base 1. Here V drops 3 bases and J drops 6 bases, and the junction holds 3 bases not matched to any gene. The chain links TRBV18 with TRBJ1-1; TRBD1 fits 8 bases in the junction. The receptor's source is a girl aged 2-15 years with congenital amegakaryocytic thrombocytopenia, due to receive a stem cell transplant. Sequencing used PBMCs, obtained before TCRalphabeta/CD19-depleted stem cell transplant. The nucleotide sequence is TGTGCCAGCTCACCTCAGGGGGCCGCTGAAGCTTTCTTT. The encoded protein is CASSPQGAAEAFF. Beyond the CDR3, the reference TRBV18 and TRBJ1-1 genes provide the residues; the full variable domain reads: NAGVMQNPRHLVRRRGQEARLRCSPMKGHSHVYWYRQLPEEGLKFMVYLQKENIIDESGMPKERFSAEFPKEGPSILRIQQVVRGDSAAYFCASSPQGAAEAFFGQGTRLTVV.